This entry lists 17 T cell receptor beta chains sequenced from one sample in a study of cytomegalovirus exposure and HLA in healthy donors (dated by TCRdb to about 2017). Receptor libraries were prepared by the immunoSEQ multiplex PCR assay. The multiplex PCR relied on a mix of 60 forward primers for TCR Vbeta segments and 13 reverse primers for TCR Jbeta segments. This immuneACCESS table, as held by TCRdb, lists in-frame sequences with V and J called but not all clones. Of the missing ones, under half trace to an unresolved V gene in checked studies; the others have no known cause. A total of roughly 140,000 clones appear in this sample, more than 75% of them only once. 3.5% of the sample is in the top ten clones. Sample: PBMCs. The receptors derive from a human donor in good health.

The V gene is TRBV5-6, the J gene TRBJ2-7; tentatively, D is TRBD1 (6 bases). The CDR3 length is 14 residues. Germline-derived CDR1 and CDR2 are SGHDT and YYEEEE. Trimming left V 5 bases short and J 2 bases short, with 14 bases between. CDR3 DNA: TGTGCCAGCAGTACACAGGGTACCACCTACGAGCAGTACTTC. Translating it yields CASSTQGTTYEQYF.

Remarks on this clone: Mismatch with germline at one junction end may stem from a read error. J is TRBJ1-2 and V is TRBV19; D unresolved. This CDR3 spans 15 amino acids. Germline lookup yields CDR1 LNHDA and CDR2 SQIVND (reference sequence). The CDR3: CASCMRQRGNYGYTF. The CDR3 DNA reads as TGTGCCAGTTGTATGAGACAACGGGGTAACTATGGCTACACCTTC.

The V call is TRBV5-6, the J call TRBJ2-5; TRBD2 aligns across 7 bases. The CDR3 extends over 14 amino acids. Germline values: CDR1 SGHDT, CDR2 YYEEEE. V dropped 4 bases and J dropped 1; count of bases not matched to a gene: 4. The CDR3 protein is CASSGGGFQETQYF. CDR3 nucleotides: TGTGCCAGCAGCGGGGGGGGGTTCCAAGAGACCCAGTACTTC.

The chain combines TRBV14 with TRBJ1-1; TRBD1 is a possible D gene (6 bases). V lost 4 bases, J lost 3 bases, and 21 bases lay in between. There are 17 residues in the CDR3. CDR1 SGHDN and CDR2 FVKESK come from the germline V gene. As DNA, the CDR3 is TGTGCCAGCAGCCCCGGGACACAAGCCGTTCGGTACACTGAAGCTTTCTTT. Amino acids: CASSPGTQAVRYTEAFF.

The V gene is TRBV10-3, the J gene TRBJ2-5; possibly TRBD1 for D (6 bases). Germline CDR1 ENHRY, CDR2 SYGVKD. This CDR3 spans 13 amino acids. The V end lost 2 bases, the J end lost 5 bases, and 9 bases lay between the germline ends. CDR3 sequence: CAISERGSETQYF. CDR3 DNA: TGTGCCATCAGTGAGAGGGGGTCGGAGACCCAGTACTTC.

The chain uses TRBV4-1 and TRBJ2-7; weak D call: TRBD1 (6 bases). This CDR3 region has 15 residues. With 1 base removed from V and 3 bases from J, the gap between germline ends came to 13 bases. The V gene's germline CDR1 is MGHRA and CDR2 YSYEKL. In DNA form, the CDR3 reads TGCGCCAGCAGCCAAGTTCGGACAGAGAACTACGAGCAGTACTTC. Its translation is CASSQVRTENYEQYF.

This sequence joins TRBV7-8 and TRBJ2-2; 8 bases fit TRBD2. Trimming removed 1 base from V and 1 base from J; junction bases left unmatched: 5. Germline-derived CDR1 and CDR2 are SGHVS and FQNEAQ. The CDR3 consists of 17 residues. Here the CDR3 DNA reads TGTGCCAGCAGCTTAGTGGTTAGCGGGATGAACACCGGGGAGCTGTTTTTT. Translation gives CASSLVVSGMNTGELFF.

Written as DNA, the CDR3 is TGCGCCAGCAGCTCTGGACTAGCGGGGGGGCCGTCCTACAATGAGCAGTTCTTC. Translated, it gives CASSSGLAGGPSYNEQFF. The chain uses TRBV5-1 and TRBJ2-1, with 15 bases aligning to TRBD2. Trimming cost V 3 bases and J 1 base; bases outside gene matches: 5. The length of the CDR3 is 18 residues. The germline V gene encodes CDR1 SGHRS and CDR2 YFSETQ.

A single count supports this clone. V is TRBV10-3 and J is TRBJ1-2, with 10 bases aligning to TRBD1. This CDR3 comprises 16 residues. The V and J ends lost 6 bases and 0 bases, in that order; junction bases with no gene match: 7. The germline V gene has CDR1 ENHRY and CDR2 SYGVKD. The CDR3 loop is CAISRDRGSANYGYTF. The CDR3 DNA sequence: TGTGCCATCAGCCGGGACAGGGGCTCTGCTAACTATGGCTACACCTTC.

This clone was detected once. The V and J genes are TRBV27 and TRBJ2-7, with 9 nucleotides matching TRBD1. CDR3 length: 15 residues. After removal of 2 bases from V and 2 bases from J, the junction contained 4 bases not matched to a gene. Germline CDR1 is MNHEY and CDR2 is SMNVEV (reference sequence). Here the CDR3 DNA reads TGTGCCAGCAGTTTAGGTAGGACAGGGGCCTACGAGCAGTACTTC. Protein sequence: CASSLGRTGAYEQYF.

A single count supports this clone. This chain links TRBV10-2 with TRBJ2-1, with TRBD2 as a possible D gene (6 bases). The CDR3 has 14 residues. V lost 5 bases and J lost 0, with 8 bases in between. Germline CDR1 and CDR2: WSHSY and SAAADI. The CDR3 loop is CASSLAISYNEQFF. The CDR3 DNA reads TGCGCCAGCAGTCTAGCGATCTCCTACAATGAGCAGTTCTTC.

The chain couples TRBV2 to TRBJ1-2, with D tentatively TRBD1 (5 bases). Looked up from germline, CDR1 is SNHLY and CDR2 is FYNNEI. The V end was cut by 6 bases, the J end by 11 bases, with 13 bases between. CDR3 length: 11 amino acids. The CDR3 DNA is TGTGCCAGCAGCGCCCCAGGGATTTACACCTTC. It is translated as CASSAPGIYTF.

The chain employs TRBV19 and TRBJ1-1; D not resolved. Trimming pared 3 bases from V and 3 bases from J, leaving 8 bases between. In germline, CDR1 is LNHDA, CDR2 SQIVND (reference sequence). The CDR3 spans 13 residues. This chain's CDR3 is CASSIREHTEAFF. CDR3 sequence (DNA): TGTGCCAGTAGTATCCGGGAGCACACTGAAGCTTTCTTT. Full variable domain (rest looked up from reference TRBV19 and TRBJ1-1): DGGITQSPKYLFRKEGQNVTLSCEQNLNHDAMYWYRQDPGQGLRLIYYSQIVNDFQKGDIAEGYSVSREKKESFPLTVTSAQKNPTAFYLCASSIREHTEAFFGQGTRLTVV.

This clone was seen just once. This chain connects TRBV27 to TRBJ1-2; TRBD1 agrees at 8 bases. V trimming: 6 bases; J trimming: 2 bases; junction bases outside the gene matches: 11. Germline V gives CDR1 MNHEY, CDR2 SMNVEV (reference sequence). CDR3 length: 16 residues. The CDR3, as DNA: TGTGCCAGCAGGCCAGGGGGCCGGTGGAGAAACTATGGCTACACCTTC. Protein: CASRPGGRWRNYGYTF.

This clone was observed a handful of times. The chain joins TRBV27 to TRBJ2-7, with 8 bases that match TRBD2. V dropped 5 bases and J dropped 4; count of bases not matched to a gene: 7. This CDR3 spans 14 amino acids. CDR1 MNHEY and CDR2 SMNVEV come from the germline V gene (reference sequence). The CDR3 reads CASSPLGRAYEQYF. DNA of the CDR3: TGTGCCAGCAGTCCTCTCGGGAGGGCTTACGAGCAGTACTTC.

This clone has just a few counts. The V call is TRBV4-1, the J call TRBJ1-6, with D uncertain. The V end lost 0 bases, the J end lost 0 bases, and 6 bases lay between the germline ends. Looked up from germline, CDR1 is MGHRA and CDR2 is YSYEKL. CDR3 length: 16 amino acids. In DNA, the CDR3 is TGCGCCAGCAGCCAAGACATCAGCTCCTATAATTCACCCCTCCACTTT. Amino acids: CASSQDISSYNSPLHF.

DNA for the CDR3: TGTGCCCGGCGCAAAGGACTAGAGCAGTTCTTC. It specifies CARRKGLEQFF. The chain combines TRBV2 with TRBJ2-1, with D possibly TRBD2 on 6 matching bases. Looked up from germline, CDR1 is SNHLY and CDR2 is FYNNEI. V was shortened by 11 bases and J by 10 bases, with 15 bases between the two germline ends. The CDR3 extends over 11 amino acids.